The following is a T cell receptor beta chain sequence with its context. PCR used 60 Vbeta primers and 13 Jbeta primers. Methods used by the authors: Among the unique TCR beta chains that a later analysis counted, around 82 million in all, 10 million to 14 million were shared. Some clones are missing from TCRdb's copy, which holds only in-frame ones; the method was immunoSEQ multiplex PCR. The V and J calls and the clone size are those of that table, but D and trimming were determined from the DNA. This sample's table has nearly 200,000 clones. The CDR3 spans 16 residues. Germline V gene lookup returns CDR1 LGHNA and CDR2 YNFKEQ. The V segment lost 4 bases and the J segment 1 base; nucleotides outside the gene matches: 5. The sample originates from a study of cytomegalovirus exposure and HLA in healthy donors.

This TCR was recovered from a boy aged 10-17 years in good health and CMV-seronegative. Sequencing used PBMCs. The chain carries TRBV4-2 and TRBJ2-2, with TRBD1 matching over 8 bases. CDR3 sequence reads: CASSLLTGENTGELFF. The CDR3 coding sequence is TGTGCCAGCAGCCTACTGACAGGGGAGAACACCGGGGAGCTGTTTTTT.